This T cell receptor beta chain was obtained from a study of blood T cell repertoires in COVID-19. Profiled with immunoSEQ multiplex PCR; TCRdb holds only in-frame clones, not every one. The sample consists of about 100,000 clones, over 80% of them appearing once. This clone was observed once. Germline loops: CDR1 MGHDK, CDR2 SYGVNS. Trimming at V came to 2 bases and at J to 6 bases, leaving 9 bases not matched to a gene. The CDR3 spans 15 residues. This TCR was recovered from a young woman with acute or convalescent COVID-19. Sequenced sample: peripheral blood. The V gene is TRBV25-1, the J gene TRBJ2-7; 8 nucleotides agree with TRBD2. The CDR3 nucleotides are TGTGCCAGCAGTGAAGCTGGGACTAGTAACCGCGAGCAGTACTTC. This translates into CASSEAGTSNREQYF.